These 28 T cell receptor beta chains came from one sample sequenced in a study of shared clonotypes between healthy human individuals. The naive CD8 subset, CD45RO-negative cells positively selected for CCR7, excluded terminally differentiated effector memory CD45RA+ cells. Data came from immunoSEQ multiplex PCR; TCRdb stores just in-frame clones and leaves some out. The sample holds roughly 590,000 clones, roughly 96% seen once. Sequencing used naive CD8+ T cells sorted from blood. The receptors stem from a woman aged 25 to 39 in good health.

In the case of this clone: The same CDR3 is also encoded by other DNA sequences in this sample. This sequence joins TRBV27 and TRBJ2-7; 12 positions match TRBD2. From germline, CDR1 is MNHEY and CDR2 SMNVEV (reference sequence). The ends lost 8 bases at V and 1 base at J; junction bases unmatched: 0. The CDR3 is 13 amino acids. CDR3 DNA sequence: TGTGCCAGCGGACTAGCGGGGTCCTACGAGCAGTACTTC. As protein: CASGLAGSYEQYF.

Here the CDR3 reads CASSPSGTSGSYILGNEQFF. The DNA for the CDR3 is TGTGCCAGCAGTCCCTCCGGGACTAGCGGGAGTTACATATTAGGGAATGAGCAGTTCTTC. The rearrangement links TRBV28 to TRBJ2-1, with TRBD2 identical over 14 bases. The CDR3 covers 20 residues. CDR1 and CDR2 from the germline V gene are MDHEN and SYDVKM. The J segment lost 7 bases and the V segment lost 5 bases, leaving 19 bases of the junction unmatched.

The chain carries TRBV11-2 and TRBJ2-7; D is undetermined. V dropped 3 bases and J dropped 5 bases, with 17 bases sitting between them. Germline lookup yields CDR1 SGHAT and CDR2 FQNNGV. The length of the CDR3 is 15 residues. The CDR3 region is CASSFDDRVNHEQYF. In DNA, the CDR3 is TGTGCCAGCAGCTTTGACGACCGGGTCAACCACGAGCAGTACTTC.

This clone was seen more than once but under ten times. The chain combines TRBV5-6 with TRBJ1-1; 9 bases match TRBD1. Germline V lookup: CDR1 SGHDT, CDR2 YYEEEE. The CDR3 covers 14 residues. After removal of 5 bases from V and 4 bases from J, the junction contained 6 bases not matched to a gene. The CDR3 DNA is TGTGCCAGCAGGCCGCAGGGACAGGGCACTGAAGCTTTCTTT. This encodes CASRPQGQGTEAFF.

This chain uses TRBV7-6 with TRBJ1-2, with 9 positions matching TRBD1. This CDR3 region has 13 residues. With V trimmed by 5 bases and J by 7 bases, 5 bases remained unmatched. Germline V gene sequence: CDR1 SGHVS, CDR2 FNYEAQ. The CDR3 here is CASSPTGGGGYTF. In DNA, the CDR3 is TGTGCCAGCAGCCCGACAGGGGGAGGTGGCTACACCTTC.

The chain combines TRBV27 with TRBJ2-7, with 7 bases matching TRBD2. Germline V gene data show CDR1 as MNHEY and CDR2 as SMNVEV (reference sequence). CDR3 length: 15 residues. Losses at the gene ends were 4 bases for V and 4 bases for J; bases not matched to a gene: 10. The DNA for the CDR3 is TGTGCCAGCAGTTGGTCCGTAGGCGGGGGATACGAGCAGTACTTC. Translating gives CASSWSVGGGYEQYF.

The chain has TRBV27 and TRBJ2-1; 8 nucleotides align to TRBD2. Germline CDR1 is MNHEY and CDR2 is SMNVEV (reference sequence). V trimming: 2 bases; J trimming: 8 bases; junction bases outside the gene matches: 8. The CDR3 totals 15 residues. CDR3 protein: CASSLRSGMLDEQFF. DNA for the CDR3: TGTGCCAGCAGTTTACGTAGCGGGATGTTAGATGAGCAGTTCTTC.

The V call is TRBV28, the J call TRBJ2-3; D gene uncertain. CDR1 is MDHEN, CDR2 SYDVKM, per germline. V lost 2 bases to trimming and J lost 2 bases, with 8 bases between them. The CDR3 totals 14 residues. The CDR3 nucleotides are TGTGCCAGCAGTTTACCGGAGAACACAGATACGCAGTATTTT. Amino acid sequence: CASSLPENTDTQYF.

The chain employs TRBV7-6 and TRBJ2-1, with 7 bases lining up with TRBD2. Germline V gene sequence: CDR1 SGHVS, CDR2 FNYEAQ. The CDR3 length is 15 residues. The junction had 2 bases not matched to a gene; V was cut back by 3 bases and J by 0 bases. In nucleotides, the CDR3 is TGTGCCAGCAGCTTGAGCGGGAACTCCTACAATGAGCAGTTCTTC. It codes for CASSLSGNSYNEQFF.

This chain uses TRBV10-1 with TRBJ2-5; possible D gene TRBD2, 6 bases. CDR1 WNHNN and CDR2 SYGVQD come from the germline V gene (reference sequence). V was pared by 5 bases and J by 7 bases, with 26 bases between. CDR3 length equals 17 residues. The CDR3 spells CASSNLPSSVDRGTQYF. Written as DNA, the CDR3 is TGCGCCAGCAGTAATTTACCTTCTAGCGTTGATCGGGGGACCCAGTACTTC.

The chain carries TRBV4-1 and TRBJ2-5; tentative D call: TRBD2 (6 bases). The closer fit of TRBJ2-7 to the DNA end suggests the J call may be wrong. The CDR3 contains 16 residues. Germline V lookup: CDR1 MGHRA, CDR2 YSYEKL. CDR3 nucleotides: TGCGCCAGCAGCCCGAATCCGGGACTGACTGCCTACGAGCAGTACTTC. Translating gives CASSPNPGLTAYEQYF.

The V call is TRBV19, the J call TRBJ2-7; the D gene is possibly TRBD1 (5 bases). The CDR3 loop spans 14 amino acids. The V end was cut by 6 bases, the J end by 2 bases, with 14 bases between. Germline V CDR1 and CDR2: LNHDA, SQIVND (reference sequence). CDR3 sequence: CASSYRRSTYEQYF. CDR3 bases: TGTGCCAGTAGCTACAGGAGATCCACCTACGAGCAGTACTTC.

The V gene is TRBV11-2, the J gene TRBJ2-7, with D maybe TRBD1 (5 bases). The length of the CDR3 is 13 residues. Germline CDR1 reads SGHAT; CDR2 reads FQNNGV. V dropped 1 base and J dropped 6 bases, with 10 bases sitting between them. The CDR3 region has the DNA TGTGCCAGCAGCTTAGGGACATCTTTCGAGCAGTACTTC. Protein sequence: CASSLGTSFEQYF.

The chain is built from TRBV4-1 and TRBJ2-7, with D possibly matching TRBD1 (6 bases). The germline V gene encodes CDR1 MGHRA and CDR2 YSYEKL. V was clipped by 4 bases and J by 0 bases, with 19 bases between them. The CDR3 is made up of 17 amino acids. The CDR3 nucleotides are TGCGCCAGCAGCCGACGCTCGACAGGCTATACCTCCTACGAGCAGTACTTC. Protein product: CASSRRSTGYTSYEQYF.

J is TRBJ2-7 and V is TRBV27, with D perhaps TRBD1 (5 bases). This CDR3 is 15 amino acids long. Trimming took 3 bases from V and 2 from J, leaving 14 bases between them. Germline-derived CDR1 and CDR2 are MNHEY and SMNVEV (reference sequence). This CDR3 is CASSFSTGSPYEQYF. DNA for the CDR3: TGTGCCAGCAGTTTCTCAACAGGCTCCCCCTACGAGCAGTACTTC.

The chain carries TRBV27 and TRBJ2-2; 7 bases align to TRBD1. V shed 7 bases, J shed 5 bases, and the junction held 7 bases outside the gene matches. The germline V gene has CDR1 MNHEY and CDR2 SMNVEV (reference sequence). The CDR3 runs 14 residues. This chain's CDR3 is CASTTGVRTGELFF. CDR3 in DNA: TGTGCCAGCACAACAGGGGTTCGGACCGGGGAGCTGTTTTTT.

CDR3 amino acids: CASSLEAGIKNIQYF. In DNA form, the CDR3 reads TGCGCCAGCAGCTTAGAAGCGGGGATCAAAAACATTCAGTACTTC. This chain joins TRBV5-1 and TRBJ2-4; 7 nucleotides match TRBD2. Per germline, CDR1 SGHRS and CDR2 YFSETQ. Losses at the gene ends were 2 bases for V and 3 bases for J; bases not matched to a gene: 5. This CDR3 region has 15 residues.

V is TRBV14 and J is TRBJ1-1, with D maybe TRBD1 (6 bases). V dropped 4 bases and J dropped 1 base, with 10 bases sitting between them. The germline gives CDR1 SGHDN, CDR2 FVKESK. The CDR3 loop spans 14 amino acids. Written as DNA, the CDR3 is TGTGCCAGCAGCCCCTTGACAGGGAACACTGAAGCTTTCTTT. Protein: CASSPLTGNTEAFF.

The rearrangement links TRBV6-5 to TRBJ2-3; unclear D gene. Germline CDR1 and CDR2: MNHEY and SVGAGI. V gave up 7 bases and J gave up 2 bases, with 13 bases separating them. The CDR3 totals 14 residues. Written as DNA, the CDR3 is TGTGCCAGCACTCCCGGCCGACCCACAGATACGCAGTATTTT. Amino acids: CASTPGRPTDTQYF.

This sequence joins TRBV7-8 and TRBJ2-1, with 10 positions matching TRBD2. Trimming at V came to 5 bases and at J to 3 bases, leaving 10 bases not matched to a gene. The germline V gene has CDR1 SGHVS and CDR2 FQNEAQ. CDR3 length: 17 residues. The CDR3 spells CASSGSLEREGYNEQFF. CDR3 nucleotides: TGTGCCAGCAGCGGTAGCTTGGAGCGGGAGGGCTACAATGAGCAGTTCTTC.

The chain carries TRBV6-1 and TRBJ2-3; no clear D. The CDR3 runs to 13 residues. Germline CDR1 MNHNS, CDR2 SASEGT. Deletions cut 4 bases from V and 6 bases from J, with 11 bases between. The CDR3 loop is CASSGTVVDTQYF. The CDR3 nucleotides read TGTGCCAGCAGTGGTACAGTTGTTGATACGCAGTATTTT.

In its sample, this clone was seen once. The genes are TRBV2 and TRBJ1-4; 8 bases align to TRBD1. The CDR3 loop spans 16 amino acids. V lost 2 bases, J lost 2 bases, and 4 bases stayed unmatched. Germline loops: CDR1 SNHLY, CDR2 FYNNEI. This CDR3 reads CASSEWRQGTNEKLFF. The CDR3 DNA follows: TGTGCCAGCAGTGAATGGCGACAGGGGACTAATGAAAAACTGTTTTTT. Using reference TRBV2 and TRBJ1-4 for the parts outside the CDR3, the full variable domain is EPEVTQTPSHQVTQMGQEVILRCVPISNHLYFYWYRQILGQKVEFLVSFYNNEISEKSEIFDDQFSVERPDGSNFTLKIRSTKLEDSAMYFCASSEWRQGTNEKLFFGSGTQLSVL.

This chain links TRBV2 with TRBJ1-4; no clear D. Trimming took 7 bases from V and 0 from J, leaving 6 bases between them. The CDR3 contains 13 residues. Germline assignment: CDR1 SNHLY and CDR2 FYNNEI. The chain's CDR3 is CASKRATNEKLFF. CDR3 coding DNA: TGTGCCAGCAAGCGCGCAACTAATGAAAAACTGTTTTTT.

V is TRBV30 and J is TRBJ2-3, with 10 bases matching TRBD2. CDR3 length: 15 amino acids. Germline trimming cut 0 bases from V and 5 bases from J; bases unmatched to any gene: 5. The germline gives CDR1 GTSNPN, CDR2 SVGIG (reference sequence). CDR3 amino acids: CAWSVLLAGVDTQYF. In DNA, the CDR3 is TGTGCCTGGAGTGTACTTCTAGCGGGAGTAGATACGCAGTATTTT.

The chain employs TRBV13 and TRBJ2-2, with D tentatively TRBD1 (6 bases). Germline V gene lookup returns CDR1 PRHDT and CDR2 FYEKMQ (reference sequence). V gave up 4 bases and J gave up 1 base, with 13 bases separating them. The CDR3 has 16 residues. The CDR3 spells CASSSRDTRNTGELFF. The CDR3, as DNA: TGTGCCAGCAGCTCCCGGGACACAAGGAACACCGGGGAGCTGTTTTTT.

This rearrangement joins TRBV10-3 to TRBJ2-3, with 9 positions matching TRBD1. Germline CDR1 ENHRY, CDR2 SYGVKD. V shed 2 bases and J 2 bases; nucleotides not matched to a gene: 11. CDR3 length: 18 residues. The CDR3 region is CAISESPTDRGNTDTQYF. CDR3 coding DNA: TGTGCCATCAGTGAGAGCCCGACGGACAGGGGCAACACAGATACGCAGTATTTT.

The V gene is TRBV19, the J gene TRBJ2-7, with a weak D call TRBD1 (6 bases). V lost 5 bases, J lost 0 bases, and 11 bases lay in between. Germline-derived CDR1 and CDR2 are LNHDA and SQIVND (reference sequence). This CDR3 has 14 amino acids. The CDR3 DNA reads TGTGCCAGTAGTGAGGGGGTTTTCTCCTACGAGCAGTACTTC. As protein: CASSEGVFSYEQYF. Variable domain in full (rest from reference TRBV19 and TRBJ2-7): DGGITQSPKYLFRKEGQNVTLSCEQNLNHDAMYWYRQDPGQGLRLIYYSQIVNDFQKGDIAEGYSVSREKKESFPLTVTSAQKNPTAFYLCASSEGVFSYEQYFGPGTRLTVT.

The chain links TRBV28 to TRBJ2-1; TRBD1 or TRBD2 may be the D gene (5 bases each). The CDR3 length is 13 residues. The germline V gene has CDR1 MDHEN and CDR2 SYDVKM. V gave up 3 bases and J gave up 10 bases, with 13 bases separating them. The DNA for the CDR3 is TGTGCCAGCAGTTTGGGGCCGGGGATGGAGCAGTTCTTC. Residues: CASSLGPGMEQFF.